These 3 T cell receptor beta chains share one sample of origin, sequenced in a study of shared clonotypes between healthy human individuals. Profiled with immunoSEQ multiplex PCR; TCRdb holds only in-frame clones, not every one. The profile covers approximately 740,000 clones, with 74% appearing a single time and more than 1.5% taken by the ten largest. The sequenced material came from memory CD4+ T cells sorted from blood. This sample's subset: CD45RA-negative fraction. The receptor set was obtained from a woman aged 25 to 39 in good health.

This chain uses TRBV7-6 with TRBJ2-5, with 8 bases matching TRBD2. Trimming removed 6 bases from V and 5 bases from J; junction bases left unmatched: 11. The germline CDR1 and CDR2 sequences are SGHVS and FNYEAQ. The length of the CDR3 is 15 residues. CDR3: CASSPAWTSRETQYF. The CDR3 nucleotides read TGTGCCAGCAGTCCCGCATGGACTAGCAGGGAGACCCAGTACTTC.

This sequence joins TRBV6-6 and TRBJ1-3, with D uncertain. CDR1 is MNHNY, CDR2 SVGAGI, per germline (reference sequence). CDR3 size: 16 residues. V lost 0 bases to trimming and J lost 0 bases, with 9 bases between them. The CDR3 is CASSYSRANSGNTIYF. The CDR3 DNA reads TGTGCCAGCAGTTACTCTAGGGCCAACTCTGGAAACACCATATATTTT.

V and J are TRBV19 and TRBJ1-4; no clear D gene. V lost 0 bases and J lost 7, with 12 bases in between. There are 15 residues in the CDR3. CDR1 is LNHDA and CDR2 is SQIVND in the germline V gene (reference sequence). This CDR3 reads CASSIDLAGGEKLFF. The CDR3 bases are TGTGCCAGTAGTATAGATCTCGCAGGAGGTGAAAAACTGTTTTTT. Drawing the rest from reference TRBV19 and TRBJ1-4, the complete variable domain is DGGITQSPKYLFRKEGQNVTLSCEQNLNHDAMYWYRQDPGQGLRLIYYSQIVNDFQKGDIAEGYSVSREKKESFPLTVTSAQKNPTAFYLCASSIDLAGGEKLFFGSGTQLSVL.